The 19 T cell receptor beta chains in this list originate from one sample, sequenced in a study of shared clonotypes between healthy human individuals. Assay used: immunoSEQ multiplex PCR; TCRdb lists only in-frame clones, some missing. The sample comprises over 95,000 clones, roughly 70% of which are singletons, and roughly a quarter rests with the top ten. Sequenced sample: memory CD8+ T cells sorted from blood. Subset: CD45RO+ cells pooled with CCR7-negative TemRA cells. The receptors derive from a woman in her twenties or thirties in good health.

This rearrangement joins TRBV19 to TRBJ1-2; TRBD1 might be the D (6 bases). Trimming removed 5 bases from V and 4 bases from J, with 14 bases in between. The CDR3 is 14 residues long. Germline V gene data show CDR1 as LNHDA and CDR2 as SQIVND (reference sequence). DNA for the CDR3: TGTGCCAGTAGTTGGCAGGGGAGTATCTATGGCTACACCTTC. Its protein product is CASSWQGSIYGYTF.

The chain joins TRBV15 to TRBJ2-2, with 9 nucleotides matching TRBD1. V shed 5 bases and J 1 base; nucleotides not matched to a gene: 11. The CDR3 covers 18 residues. Germline-derived CDR1 and CDR2 are LNHNV and YYDKDF (reference sequence). The CDR3 DNA reads TGTGCCACCAGCCCGTGGGGGGGGACAGGGTTGAACACCGGGGAGCTGTTTTTT. It yields the protein CATSPWGGTGLNTGELFF.

This clone was detected once. The chain is built from TRBV10-3 and TRBJ2-1; 7 bases agree with TRBD2. CDR1 is ENHRY, CDR2 SYGVKD, per germline. This CDR3 has 15 amino acids. The ends lost 3 bases at V and 8 bases at J; junction bases unmatched: 10. The CDR3 here is CAISEGEGLMDEQFF. The CDR3 region has the DNA TGTGCCATCAGTGAAGGGGAGGGCCTCATGGATGAGCAGTTCTTC.

This clone was picked up many times. V gene TRBV5-4 combines with J gene TRBJ2-2, with TRBD2 matching 7 bases. Losses at the gene ends were 4 bases for V and 0 bases for J; bases not matched to a gene: 9. CDR1 and CDR2 from the germline V gene are SGHNT and YYREEE (reference sequence). This CDR3 comprises 17 residues. CDR3 in amino acids: CASSPSRAGANTGELFF. CDR3 DNA sequence: TGTGCCAGCAGCCCCTCGCGGGCGGGGGCGAACACCGGGGAGCTGTTTTTT.

The rearrangement links TRBV7-8 to TRBJ2-2; perhaps TRBD2 as D (5 bases). The CDR3 is made up of 17 amino acids. V dropped 5 bases and J dropped 3 bases, with 19 bases sitting between them. Germline V gene lookup returns CDR1 SGHVS and CDR2 FQNEAQ. The CDR3 region has the DNA TGTGCCAGCAGCCCTAACCCACTAGAAGTATACACCGGGGAGCTGTTTTTT. Its protein is CASSPNPLEVYTGELFF.

The rearrangement joins TRBV2 to TRBJ1-4; 7 bases align to TRBD1. The germline V gene encodes CDR1 SNHLY and CDR2 FYNNEI. The CDR3 loop spans 13 amino acids. V dropped 8 bases and J dropped 4; count of bases not matched to a gene: 4. Written as DNA, the CDR3 is TGTGCCAGCTCCAGGGGGGATAATGAAAAACTGTTTTTT. It encodes CASSRGDNEKLFF.

This sequence joins TRBV5-4 and TRBJ2-7; D gene uncertain. V was shortened by 0 bases and J by 0 bases, with 7 bases between the two germline ends. This CDR3 spans 14 amino acids. Germline V gene sequence: CDR1 SGHNT, CDR2 YYREEE (reference sequence). The CDR3 reads CASSLVFGSYEQYF. The CDR3 DNA follows: TGTGCCAGCAGCTTGGTTTTTGGCTCCTACGAGCAGTACTTC.

The rearrangement links TRBV14 to TRBJ1-1, with D unresolved. V was shortened by 4 bases and J by 6 bases, with 27 bases between the two germline ends. This CDR3 is built from 18 residues. The germline V gene encodes CDR1 SGHDN and CDR2 FVKESK. CDR3 amino acids: CASSPSGVRRLPKSEAFF. The CDR3 bases are TGTGCCAGCAGCCCATCAGGAGTACGGCGGTTGCCCAAGTCTGAAGCTTTCTTT. The whole variable domain, remainder taken from reference TRBV14 and TRBJ1-1, is EAGVTQFPSHSVIEKGQTVTLRCDPISGHDNLYWYRRVMGKEIKFLLHFVKESKQDESGMPNNRFLAERTGGTYSTLKVQPAELEDSGVYFCASSPSGVRRLPKSEAFFGQGTRLTVV.

V is TRBV19 and J is TRBJ2-7; 12 nucleotides agree with TRBD2. There are 18 residues in the CDR3. Germline V lookup: CDR1 LNHDA, CDR2 SQIVND (reference sequence). V was clipped by 3 bases and J by 6 bases; unmatched bases: 15. Here the CDR3 DNA reads TGTGCCAGTAGTATCAGGAGACTAGCGGGAGTTCCGTCCCGCGAGCAGTACTTC. Translation gives CASSIRRLAGVPSREQYF.

Note on this clone: The sample carries other DNA sequences with the same CDR3. The V and J genes are TRBV4-2 and TRBJ1-4; D unresolved. CDR3 length: 12 residues. CDR1 and CDR2 from the germline V gene are LGHNA and YNFKEQ. Trimming pared 2 bases from V and 7 bases from J, leaving 5 bases between. This CDR3 reads CASSQLGEKLFF. The CDR3 DNA reads as TGTGCCAGCAGCCAATTGGGTGAAAAACTGTTTTTT.

Only a few counts were recorded for this clone. The V and J genes are TRBV7-8 and TRBJ1-5, with D unclear. Trimming took 4 bases from V and 0 from J, leaving 13 bases between them. The CDR3 is 16 residues long. Germline assignment: CDR1 SGHVS and CDR2 FQNEAQ. The CDR3 DNA follows: TGTGCCAGCAGCTCGGGAGGCCTTCTTAGCAATCAGCCCCAGCATTTT. Its protein is CASSSGGLLSNQPQHF.

Only a few counts were recorded for this clone. DNA for the CDR3: TGTGCCAGCAGTGACTCCCGGGACAGAGCTGTCACAGATACGCAGTATTTT. Residues: CASSDSRDRAVTDTQYF. The V and J genes are TRBV25-1 and TRBJ2-3; 7 bases agree with TRBD1. Germline CDR1 reads MGHDK; CDR2 reads SYGVNS. V lost 3 bases to trimming and J lost 2 bases; unmatched junction nucleotides: 11. The CDR3 covers 17 residues.

J is TRBJ2-7 and V is TRBV14; no clear D gene. CDR1 and CDR2 from the germline V gene are SGHDN and FVKESK. V shed 5 bases and J shed 3 bases, with 20 bases lying between them. CDR3 length equals 16 residues. The CDR3 DNA is TGTGCCAGCAGCACTGGGATTTTTGGCCAATTCTACGAGCAGTACTTC. This codes for CASSTGIFGQFYEQYF.

This chain connects TRBV27 to TRBJ2-5, with TRBD1 identical over 8 bases. Trimming took 3 bases from V and 0 from J; bases not matched to a gene: 3. Germline V gene lookup returns CDR1 MNHEY and CDR2 SMNVEV (reference sequence). The CDR3 totals 15 residues. The CDR3 region is CASSLTGVYQETQYF. CDR3 sequence (DNA): TGTGCCAGCAGTTTGACAGGGGTGTACCAAGAGACCCAGTACTTC.

This clone was recorded many times. The chain is built from TRBV28 and TRBJ2-5; 8 bases fit TRBD1. The closer fit of TRBJ2-7 to the DNA end suggests the J call may be wrong. Germline CDR1 reads MDHEN; CDR2 reads SYDVKM. This CDR3 contains 16 residues. The CDR3 coding sequence is TGTGCCAGCAGCCCCATCTCGGACAGGGTTGTAAACGAGCAGTACTTC. Translation gives CASSPISDRVVNEQYF.

The rearrangement links TRBV28 to TRBJ1-2; possible D gene TRBD1, 6 bases. CDR1 and CDR2 (germline): MDHEN, SYDVKM. V dropped 6 bases and J dropped 5 bases, with 16 bases sitting between them. The CDR3 is made up of 14 amino acids. This CDR3 reads CASRQTGPLYGYTF. The CDR3 coding sequence is TGTGCCAGCAGGCAGACAGGACCTCTTTATGGCTACACCTTC.

This chain connects TRBV5-1 to TRBJ1-2, with D maybe TRBD1 (5 bases). Trimming took 4 bases from V and 4 from J, leaving 20 bases between them. The germline V gene encodes CDR1 SGHRS and CDR2 YFSETQ. The length of the CDR3 is 16 residues. The CDR3 loop reads CASSPNKGRGSYGYTF. CDR3 bases: TGCGCCAGCAGCCCGAACAAGGGCCGGGGGTCCTATGGCTACACCTTC.

In its sample, this clone was seen a few times. V gene TRBV25-1 combines with J gene TRBJ2-1; 10 nucleotides agree with TRBD2. CDR1 is MGHDK, CDR2 SYGVNS, per germline. V lost 5 bases, J lost 9 bases, and 10 bases stayed unmatched. The CDR3 is made up of 15 amino acids. The CDR3 protein is CASSPLAGEVVEQFF. Here the CDR3 DNA reads TGTGCCAGCAGTCCTCTAGCGGGAGAAGTGGTTGAGCAGTTCTTC. The full variable domain, completed using reference TRBV25-1 and TRBJ2-1, is EADIYQTPRYLVIGTGKKITLECSQTMGHDKMYWYQQDPGMELHLIHYSYGVNSTEKGDLSSESTVSRIRTEHFPLTLESARPSHTSQYLCASSPLAGEVVEQFFGPGTRLTVL.

This clone appeared a few times. The chain joins TRBV7-8 to TRBJ2-7, with 12 bases fitting TRBD2. The V segment lost 5 bases and the J segment 4 bases; nucleotides outside the gene matches: 6. Germline CDR1 reads SGHVS; CDR2 reads FQNEAQ. The CDR3 totals 15 residues. Here the CDR3 reads CASSKRTSGMYEQYF. The CDR3 DNA is TGTGCCAGCAGCAAAAGGACTAGCGGGATGTACGAGCAGTACTTC.